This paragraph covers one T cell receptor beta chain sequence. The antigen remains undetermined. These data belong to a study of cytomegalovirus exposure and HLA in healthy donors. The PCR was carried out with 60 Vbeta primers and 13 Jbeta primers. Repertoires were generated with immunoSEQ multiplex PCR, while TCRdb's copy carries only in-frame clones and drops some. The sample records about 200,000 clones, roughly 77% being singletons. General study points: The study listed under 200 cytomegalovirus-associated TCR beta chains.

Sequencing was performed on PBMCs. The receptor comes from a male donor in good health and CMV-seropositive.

In DNA form, the CDR3 reads TGTGCCAGCAGCCAGGACAGGAATTCACCCCTCCACTTT. It translates to CASSQDRNSPLHF. The J gene is TRBJ1-6, the V gene TRBV4-2; 7 nucleotides match TRBD1. This CDR3 has 13 residues. Per the germline V gene, CDR1 is LGHNA and CDR2 is YNFKEQ. V trimming: 3 bases; J trimming: 7 bases; junction bases outside the gene matches: 0.